A selection of T cell receptor beta chains follows, all from one sample in a study of beta chain features in type 1 diabetes. Produced via immunoSEQ multiplex PCR; TCRdb's table is partial and in-frame only. The sample consists of more than 250,000 clones, just over 20% of them appearing once. The material sequenced was naive CD4+ T cells from blood. These TCRs come from a woman aged 40 to 49 with type 1 diabetes. Both conserved end residues are part of each CDR3. A D gene is named only where the DNA matches it firmly. Clone size is shown for a subset of rows, as once, few, many or a class of expanded clone.

v_call	clone_size	j_call	d_call	cdr3_aa	cdr3_nt
TRBV4-1	.	TRBJ1-1	.	CASSQDRLREGLNTEAFF	TGCGCCAGCAGCCAAGATCGGCTGAGGGAGGGGCTGAACACTGAAGCTTTCTTT
TRBV4-3	few	TRBJ1-5	.	CASSQDGHNDQPQHF	TGCGCCAGCAGCCAAGATGGGCATAATGATCAGCCCCAGCATTTT
TRBV2	few	TRBJ1-5	.	CASSSPDQPQHF	TGTGCCAGCAGTTCCCCCGATCAGCCCCAGCATTTT
TRBV11-2	few	TRBJ2-3	.	CASSLRKTVTSTDTQYF	TGTGCCAGCAGCTTGAGGAAGACGGTAACTAGCACAGATACGCAGTATTTT
TRBV28	.	TRBJ2-1	TRBD2	CASSLVTSGSNEQFF	TGTGCCAGCAGTTTAGTCACTAGCGGGAGCAATGAGCAGTTCTTC
TRBV25-1	few	TRBJ1-1	.	CASSESGRSGEAFF	TGTGCCAGCAGTGAATCCGGGAGGTCAGGTGAAGCTTTCTTT
TRBV15	.	TRBJ1-4	.	CATSRGGTNEKLFF	TGTGCCACCAGCAGGGGAGGAACTAATGAAAAACTGTTTTTT
TRBV9	.	TRBJ2-7	TRBD1	CASSPRRQGGYEQYF	TGTGCCAGCAGCCCCCGTCGACAGGGGGGTTACGAGCAGTACTTC
TRBV6-4	few	TRBJ1-1	TRBD1	CASSWDRSIAEAFF	TGTGCCAGCAGTTGGGACAGGAGCATCGCTGAAGCTTTCTTT
TRBV5-1	few	TRBJ1-5	TRBD1	CASSEGTASNQPQHF	TGCGCCAGCAGCGAAGGGACAGCTAGCAATCAGCCCCAGCATTTT
TRBV7-2	.	TRBJ2-7	.	CASSLAPSDSLQILQYF	TGTGCCAGCAGCTTAGCTCCCTCGGACAGCTTACAGATCCTGCAGTACTTC
TRBV2	.	TRBJ1-5	.	CASSLLTGRGNQPQHF	TGTGCCAGCAGTTTACTAACAGGGAGGGGCAATCAGCCCCAGCATTTT
TRBV29-1	.	TRBJ1-1	TRBD1	CSVAVQGANTEAFF	TGCAGCGTTGCGGTGCAGGGGGCGAACACTGAAGCTTTCTTT
TRBV28	few	TRBJ2-2	.	CASSLSVNTGELFF	TGTGCCAGCAGTTTGTCAGTGAACACCGGGGAGCTGTTTTTT
TRBV5-1	.	TRBJ2-5	.	CASSVPAVGLSYQETQYF	TGCGCCAGCAGCGTCCCCGCCGTCGGACTATCGTACCAAGAGACCCAGTACTTC
TRBV2	.	TRBJ2-3	.	CASSLGLTTDTQYF	TGTGCCAGCAGTCTCGGACTTACCACAGATACGCAGTATTTT
TRBV6-5	few	TRBJ1-2	TRBD1	CASSVTGARGYGYTF	TGTGCCAGCAGTGTTACAGGGGCGAGGGGCTATGGCTACACCTTC
TRBV6-6	few	TRBJ2-7	TRBD2	CASSLARGTRKYEQYF	TGTGCCAGCAGTTTAGCGCGGGGGACTAGAAAGTACGAGCAGTACTTC